This TCR beta chain was identified during a study of human T cells and chemical hapten exposure. This clonotype has only a few counts. TCRdb redid the calling of the RACE reads with MiXCR, one entry per CDR3 protein. The data contain 75,000 to 90,000 distinct CDR3 sequences, 10% to 15% of them singletons. As for time point: patch test 1, 2 weeks after DPC sensitization. Treatment specified: therapeutic diphenylcyclopropenone sensitization with weekly scalp DPC. The receptor was derived from a woman in her sixties or seventies with alopecia areata. Some clones in this sample may be carry-over from other donors' samples. This specimen was whole blood, taken in connection with sensitization to the hapten diphenylcyclopropenone (DPC).

The CDR3 sequence is CAWSAAGASNQPQHF. The CDR3 region has the DNA TGTGCCTGGAGTGCGGCAGGGGCGTCCAATCAGCCCCAGCATTTT. The V call is TRBV30, the J call TRBJ1-5; the D gene is possibly TRBD1 (6 bases). This CDR3 spans 15 amino acids. V dropped 1 base and J dropped 3 bases, with 13 bases sitting between them. CDR1 is GTSNPN and CDR2 is SVGIG in the germline V gene (reference sequence). The full variable domain, rest sourced from reference TRBV30 and TRBJ1-5, is SQTIHQWPATLVQPVGSPLSLECTVEGTSNPNLYWYRQAAGRGLQLLFYSVGIGQISSEVPQNLSASRPQDRQFILSSKKLLLSDSGFYLCAWSAAGASNQPQHFGDGTRLSIL.